This T cell receptor beta chain emerged from a study of blood T cell repertoires in COVID-19. Study summary: Some COVID-19 samples were acute and others convalescent; all came from the United States, Italy and Spain. PBMCs, B-cell-depleted T cells, or T cells provided the cDNA or gDNA that made up the material.

In the source study's methods: Scientists estimated how many nucleated cells there were by amplifying reference gene primers. Sequencing was performed with immunoSEQ multiplex PCR; in TCRdb, only in-frame clones are kept and a portion is missing. That table is the source of V, J and clone size, and D and trimming were worked out from the DNA. The data contain tens of thousands of clones, 75% to 85% of them singletons. Only one count was recorded for this clone. CDR1 is SNHLY and CDR2 is FYNNEI in the germline V gene. V was cut by 7 bases and J by 1 base, with 17 bases left in between. The CDR3 spans 15 residues.

What was sequenced was peripheral blood. This chain uses TRBV2 with TRBJ2-7; D might be TRBD2 (6 bases). This receptor was obtained from a human donor in a cohort sampled during active COVID-19. The CDR3 coding sequence is TGTGCCAGCACCATGGAGGAGGGATCGTCCTACGAGCAGTACTTC. This gives the protein CASTMEEGSSYEQYF.